This T cell receptor (beta chain) derives from a study of blood T cell repertoires in COVID-19. Authors' analysis steps: From reference gene primer amplification, estimates of nucleated cell counts were derived. Sequencing was performed with immunoSEQ multiplex PCR; in TCRdb, only in-frame clones are kept and a portion is missing. D and trimming come from the DNA, and the V and J calls and clone size come from that table. The repertoire holds 140,000 to 150,000 clones, with 70% to 80% as singletons. This clone was counted only a few times. Sequenced input: peripheral blood. This clonotype was sampled from a man aged 50 or older with acute or convalescent COVID-19.

Here the CDR3 DNA reads TGTGCCATCAGTGAGTCCCCGGGGTCCAGTCAGCCCCAGCATTTT. It encodes CAISESPGSSQPQHF. The V gene is TRBV10-3, the J gene TRBJ1-5, with unresolved D. V was shortened by 0 bases and J by 6 bases, with 12 bases between the two germline ends. The germline gives CDR1 ENHRY, CDR2 SYGVKD. There are 15 residues in the CDR3.